This T cell receptor (beta chain) originates from a study of shared clonotypes between healthy human individuals. About the research overall: Three CD4 naive, three CD4 memory, two CD8 naive and one CD8 memory plate were used per donor.

Investigators divided CD4+ cells into CD45RA+ naive and CD45RA-negative memory subsets. Each subset's genomic DNA was shared equally among a number of immunoSEQ plates. Only in-frame clones appear in the TCRdb table, and some are missing; sequencing was by immunoSEQ multiplex PCR. The data contain over 850,000 clones, roughly 74% of them singletons. The ends were cut back, 0 bases at V and 9 bases at J, with 13 bases in the middle. The V gene's germline CDR1 is SGHRS and CDR2 YFSETQ. This CDR3 has 14 residues. The chain recombines TRBV5-1 with TRBJ2-1; a possible D gene is TRBD2 (5 bases). This clonotype was obtained from a man younger than 30 in good health. Some clones in this sample may be carry-over from other donors' samples. Sequenced: memory CD4+ T cells from PBMCs. Subset indicated: CD45RA-negative fraction. CDR3 sequence reads: CASSLAAEAGEQFF. The CDR3 DNA sequence: TGCGCCAGCAGCTTGGCCGCGGAGGCAGGTGAGCAGTTCTTC.